The subject of this entry is one T cell receptor beta chain. This sample was included in a study of blood T cell repertoires in COVID-19. Study at large: Sources were T cells, B-cell-depleted T cells, or PBMCs; the material itself was cDNA or gDNA.

Participant ages covered about 18 to 89 years across approximately 25 US areas. Looked up from germline, CDR1 is SGDLS and CDR2 is YYNGEE. There are 14 residues in the CDR3. Trimming removed 3 bases from V and 1 base from J, with 10 bases in between. Profiling relied on immunoSEQ multiplex PCR, and the TCRdb table lists in-frame clones only, not all of them. The sample carries 150,000 to 250,000 clones, 87% recorded once. The chain is built from TRBV9 and TRBJ1-1; no clear D. The material sequenced was PBMCs or T cells enriched from blood (not recorded which). The receptor comes from a woman aged 30 to 39 who had recovered from COVID-19. CDR3 bases: TGTGCCAGCAGCGCTCGTCAGAAGAACACTGAAGCTTTCTTT. It is translated as CASSARQKNTEAFF.